What follows is one T cell receptor (beta chain) and its context. The data were obtained in a study of T cell changes during pregnancy in multiple sclerosis. Clones were sequenced by immunoSEQ multiplex PCR, and TCRdb holds only the in-frame ones, with some missing. The data show about 130,000 clones, around 97% seen once. The germline V and J ends were trimmed by 5 bases and 2 bases, with 13 bases remaining between them. The germline gives CDR1 MNHEY, CDR2 SMNVEV (reference sequence). This CDR3 region has 15 residues. The clonotype originates from a female donor with multiple sclerosis, enrolled in a pregnancy study. The specimen was peripheral blood, collected after pregnancy. This sequence joins TRBV27 and TRBJ2-1; D call uncertain. The CDR3 is CASSDSRQTYNEQFF. The CDR3 region has the DNA TGTGCCAGCAGTGACTCCCGCCAAACCTACAATGAGCAGTTCTTC.